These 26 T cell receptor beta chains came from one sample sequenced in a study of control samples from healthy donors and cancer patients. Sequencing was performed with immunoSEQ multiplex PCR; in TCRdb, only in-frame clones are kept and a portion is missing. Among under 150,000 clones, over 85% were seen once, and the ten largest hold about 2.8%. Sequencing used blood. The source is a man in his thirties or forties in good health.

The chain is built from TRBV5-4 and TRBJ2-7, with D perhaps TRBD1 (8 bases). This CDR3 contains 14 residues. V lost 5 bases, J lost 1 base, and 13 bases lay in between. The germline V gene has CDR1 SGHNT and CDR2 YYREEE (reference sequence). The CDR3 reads CASSKQGGSYEQYV. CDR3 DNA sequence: TGTGCCAGCAGTAAACAGGGGGGGTCCTACGAGCAGTACGTC.

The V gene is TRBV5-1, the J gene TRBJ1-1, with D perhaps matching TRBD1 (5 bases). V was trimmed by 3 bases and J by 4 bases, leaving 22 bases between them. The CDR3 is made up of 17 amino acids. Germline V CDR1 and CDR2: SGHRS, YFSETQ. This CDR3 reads CASSSQGTGLSSTEAFF. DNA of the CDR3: TGCGCCAGCAGCTCGCAGGGAACCGGCCTGAGTAGCACTGAAGCTTTCTTT.

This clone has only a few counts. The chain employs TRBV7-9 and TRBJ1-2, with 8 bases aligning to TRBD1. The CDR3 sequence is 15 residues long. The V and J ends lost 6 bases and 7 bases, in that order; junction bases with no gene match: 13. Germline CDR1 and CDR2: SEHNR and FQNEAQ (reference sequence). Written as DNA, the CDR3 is TGTGCCAGCAGACCTTTACAGGGGGTAGTCGGTGGCTACACCTTC. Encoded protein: CASRPLQGVVGGYTF.

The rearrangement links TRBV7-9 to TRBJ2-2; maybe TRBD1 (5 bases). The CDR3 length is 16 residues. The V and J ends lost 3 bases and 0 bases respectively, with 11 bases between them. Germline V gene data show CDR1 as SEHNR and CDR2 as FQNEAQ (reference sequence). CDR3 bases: TGTGCCAGCAGCTTCGCGGCAGGGACGAACACCGGGGAGCTGTTTTTT. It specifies CASSFAAGTNTGELFF.

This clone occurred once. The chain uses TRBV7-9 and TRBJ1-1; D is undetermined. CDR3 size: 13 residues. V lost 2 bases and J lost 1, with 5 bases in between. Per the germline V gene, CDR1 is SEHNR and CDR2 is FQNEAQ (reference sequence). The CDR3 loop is CASSLLPNTEAFF. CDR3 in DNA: TGTGCCAGCAGCTTACTTCCGAACACTGAAGCTTTCTTT.

The chain's CDR3 is CASSQEDRQGPLQNTEAFF. As DNA, the CDR3 is TGCGCCAGCAGCCAAGAGGATCGGCAGGGGCCACTACAGAACACTGAAGCTTTCTTT. The chain employs TRBV4-1 and TRBJ1-1, with D maybe TRBD1 (6 bases). Trimming took 0 bases from V and 1 from J, leaving 21 bases between them. From germline, CDR1 is MGHRA and CDR2 YSYEKL. This CDR3 spans 19 amino acids.

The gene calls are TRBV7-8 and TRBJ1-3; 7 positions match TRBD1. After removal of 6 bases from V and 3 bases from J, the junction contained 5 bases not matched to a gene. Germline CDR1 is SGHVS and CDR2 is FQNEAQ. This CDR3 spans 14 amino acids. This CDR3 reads CASSRQGFGNTIYF. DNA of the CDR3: TGTGCCAGCAGTCGACAGGGATTTGGAAACACCATATATTTT.

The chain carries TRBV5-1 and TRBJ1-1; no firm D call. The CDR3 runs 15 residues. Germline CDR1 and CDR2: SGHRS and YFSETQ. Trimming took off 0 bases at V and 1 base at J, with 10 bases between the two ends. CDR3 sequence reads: CASSLELARNTEAFF. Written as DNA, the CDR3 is TGCGCCAGCAGCTTGGAGTTGGCCAGGAACACTGAAGCTTTCTTT.

The DNA of the CDR3 is TGTGCCAGCAGTGGTAGCGGGGGGGCGCAAGAGACCCAGTACTTC. Translating it yields CASSGSGGAQETQYF. This chain connects TRBV2 to TRBJ2-5; TRBD2 matches at 11 bases. The trim removed 4 bases at V and 2 bases at J, leaving 3 bases unmatched. The CDR3 runs 15 residues. Germline assignment: CDR1 SNHLY and CDR2 FYNNEI.

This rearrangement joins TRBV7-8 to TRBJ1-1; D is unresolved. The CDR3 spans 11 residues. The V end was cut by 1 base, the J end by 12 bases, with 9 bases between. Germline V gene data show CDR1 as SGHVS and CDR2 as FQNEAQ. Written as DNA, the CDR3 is TGTGCCAGCAGCTTAGGAGACGGGACTTTCTTT. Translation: CASSLGDGTFF.

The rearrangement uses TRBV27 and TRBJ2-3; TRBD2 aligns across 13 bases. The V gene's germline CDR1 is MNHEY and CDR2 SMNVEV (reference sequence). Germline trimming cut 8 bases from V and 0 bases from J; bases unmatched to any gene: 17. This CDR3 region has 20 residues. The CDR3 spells CASLPGTGQLAGGSTDTQYF. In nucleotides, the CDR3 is TGTGCCAGCCTTCCAGGGACAGGGCAACTAGCGGGGGGGAGCACAGATACGCAGTATTTT.

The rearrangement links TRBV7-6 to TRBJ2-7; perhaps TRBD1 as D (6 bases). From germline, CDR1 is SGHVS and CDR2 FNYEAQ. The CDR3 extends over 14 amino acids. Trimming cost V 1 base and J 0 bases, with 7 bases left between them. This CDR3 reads CASSLGTDSYEQYF. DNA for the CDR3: TGTGCCAGCAGCTTAGGGACAGACTCCTACGAGCAGTACTTC. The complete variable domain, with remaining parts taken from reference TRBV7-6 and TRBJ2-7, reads GAGVSQSPRYKVTKRGQDVALRCDPISGHVSLYWYRQALGQGPEFLTYFNYEAQQDKSGLPNDRFSAERPEGSISTLTIQRTEQRDSAMYRCASSLGTDSYEQYFGPGTRLTVT.

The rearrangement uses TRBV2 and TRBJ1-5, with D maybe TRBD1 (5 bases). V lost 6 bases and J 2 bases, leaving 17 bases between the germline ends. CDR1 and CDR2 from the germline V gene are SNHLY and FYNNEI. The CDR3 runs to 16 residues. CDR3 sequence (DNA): TGTGCCAGCAGAACCCGCTTGCAGGGCGGCAATCAGCCCCAGCATTTT. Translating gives CASRTRLQGGNQPQHF.

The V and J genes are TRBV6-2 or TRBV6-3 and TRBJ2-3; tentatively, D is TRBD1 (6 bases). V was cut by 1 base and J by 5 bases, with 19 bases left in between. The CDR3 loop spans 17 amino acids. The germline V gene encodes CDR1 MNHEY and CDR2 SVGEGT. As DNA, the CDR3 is TGTGCCAGCAGTTACTATCGTTGGGGGCACCAGGGAGATACGCAGTATTTT. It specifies CASSYYRWGHQGDTQYF.

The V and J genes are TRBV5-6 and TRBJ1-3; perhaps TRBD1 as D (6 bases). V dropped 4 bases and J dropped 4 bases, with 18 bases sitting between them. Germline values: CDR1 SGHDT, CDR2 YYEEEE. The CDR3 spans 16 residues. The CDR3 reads CASSPEGVAGGNTIYF. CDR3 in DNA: TGTGCCAGCAGCCCGGAGGGGGTCGCCGGGGGAAACACCATATATTTT.

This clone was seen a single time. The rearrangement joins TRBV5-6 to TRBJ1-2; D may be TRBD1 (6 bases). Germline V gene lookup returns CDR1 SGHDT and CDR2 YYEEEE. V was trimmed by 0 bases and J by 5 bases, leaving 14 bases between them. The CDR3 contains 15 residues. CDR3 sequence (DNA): TGTGCCAGCAGCTTGGCGGTTCTAGACAGGTATGGCTACACCTTC. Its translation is CASSLAVLDRYGYTF.

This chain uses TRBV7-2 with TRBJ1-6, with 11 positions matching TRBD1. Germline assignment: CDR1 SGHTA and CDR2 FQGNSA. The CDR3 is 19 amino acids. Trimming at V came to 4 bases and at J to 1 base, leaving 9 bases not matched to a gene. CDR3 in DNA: TGTGCCAGCAGCTATGGGACAGGGGGAATACGGTCCTATAATTCACCCCTCCACTTT. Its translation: CASSYGTGGIRSYNSPLHF.

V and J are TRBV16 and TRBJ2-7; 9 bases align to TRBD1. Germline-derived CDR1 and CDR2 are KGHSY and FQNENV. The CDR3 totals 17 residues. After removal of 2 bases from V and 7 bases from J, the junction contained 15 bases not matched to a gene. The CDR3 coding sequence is TGTGCCAGCAGCCAAAGGGCTGATACAGGGGGCGCGGGGGAGCAGTACTTC. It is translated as CASSQRADTGGAGEQYF.

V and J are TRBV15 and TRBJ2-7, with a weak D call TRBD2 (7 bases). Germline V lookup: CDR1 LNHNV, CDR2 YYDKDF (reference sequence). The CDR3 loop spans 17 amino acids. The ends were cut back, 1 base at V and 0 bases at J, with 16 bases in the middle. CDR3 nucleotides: TGTGCCACCAGCAGAGGAGGGGGGGGAATGAGCTCCTACGAGCAGTACGTC. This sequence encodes CATSRGGGGMSSYEQYV.

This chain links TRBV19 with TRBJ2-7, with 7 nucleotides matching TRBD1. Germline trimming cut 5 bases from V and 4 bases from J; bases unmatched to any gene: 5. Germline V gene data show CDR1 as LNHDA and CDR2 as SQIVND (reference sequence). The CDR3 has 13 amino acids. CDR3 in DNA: TGTGCCAGTAGTCCCGGGACAGATTACGAGCAGTACTTC. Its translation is CASSPGTDYEQYF.

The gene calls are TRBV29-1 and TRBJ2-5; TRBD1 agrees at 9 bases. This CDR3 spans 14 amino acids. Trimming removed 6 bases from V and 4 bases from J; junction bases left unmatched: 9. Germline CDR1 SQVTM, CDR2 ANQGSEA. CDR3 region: CSVGRTGERETQYF. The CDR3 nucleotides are TGCAGCGTGGGACGGACAGGGGAACGAGAGACCCAGTACTTC.

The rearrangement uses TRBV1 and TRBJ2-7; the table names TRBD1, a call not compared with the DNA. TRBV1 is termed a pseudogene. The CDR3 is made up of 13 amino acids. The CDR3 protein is CTSSRARAYEQYF. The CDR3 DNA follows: TGCACCAGCAGCCGTGCCAGGGCCTACGAGCAGTACTTC.

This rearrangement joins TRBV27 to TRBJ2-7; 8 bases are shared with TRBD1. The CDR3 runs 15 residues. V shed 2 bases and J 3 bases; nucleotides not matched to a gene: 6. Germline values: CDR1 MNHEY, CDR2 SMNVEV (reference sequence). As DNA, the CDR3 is TGTGCCAGCAGTTTAAACAGACAGGGGAACTACGAGCAGTACTTC. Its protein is CASSLNRQGNYEQYF.

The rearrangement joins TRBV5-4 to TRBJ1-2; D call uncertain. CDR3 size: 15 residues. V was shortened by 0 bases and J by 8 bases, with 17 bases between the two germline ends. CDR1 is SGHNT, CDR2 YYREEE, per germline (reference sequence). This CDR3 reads CASSLAGLPEAGYTF. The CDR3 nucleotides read TGTGCCAGCAGCTTGGCCGGGCTACCCGAGGCGGGCTACACCTTC. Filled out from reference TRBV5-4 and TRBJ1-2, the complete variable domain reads ETGVTQSPTHLIKTRGQQVTLRCSSQSGHNTVSWYQQALGQGPQFIFQYYREEENGRGNFPPRFSGLQFPNYSSELNVNALELDDSALYLCASSLAGLPEAGYTFGSGTRLTVV.

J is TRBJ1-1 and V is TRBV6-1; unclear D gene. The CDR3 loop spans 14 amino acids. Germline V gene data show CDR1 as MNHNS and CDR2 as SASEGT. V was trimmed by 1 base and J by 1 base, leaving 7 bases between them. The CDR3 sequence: CASSEVTGNTEAFF. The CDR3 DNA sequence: TGTGCCAGCAGTGAAGTTACGGGGAACACTGAAGCTTTCTTT.

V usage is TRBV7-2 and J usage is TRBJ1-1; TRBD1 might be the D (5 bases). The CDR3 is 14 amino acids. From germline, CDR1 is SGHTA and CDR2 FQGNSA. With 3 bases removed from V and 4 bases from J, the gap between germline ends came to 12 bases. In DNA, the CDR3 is TGTGCCAGCAGCTTCTGGGGGGGGAGCACTGAAGCTTTCTTT. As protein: CASSFWGGSTEAFF.